One and the same sample provided the 8 T cell receptor beta chains below, sequenced in a study of shared clonotypes between healthy human individuals. Sequencing used immunoSEQ multiplex PCR; TCRdb keeps in-frame clones, though not all of them. The sample carries about 2.4 million clones, under 95% recorded once. Sequencing input: naive CD4+ T cells from PBMCs. Specified subset: CD45RA+ positively selected. These receptors all come from a man between 18 and 35 years old in good health. Some clones in this sample may be carry-over from other donors' samples.

The rearrangement links TRBV19 to TRBJ2-5; 9 bases fit TRBD2. Germline CDR1 LNHDA, CDR2 SQIVND (reference sequence). The CDR3 is made up of 14 amino acids. V gave up 4 bases and J gave up 5 bases; unmatched junction bases: 5. This CDR3 is CASSSGRARETQYF. DNA of the CDR3: TGTGCCAGTAGTAGCGGGAGGGCCCGGGAGACCCAGTACTTC.

This chain joins TRBV29-1 and TRBJ2-6; D is perhaps TRBD1 (6 bases). Germline CDR1 and CDR2: SQVTM and ANQGSEA. Trimming left V 7 bases short and J 0 bases short, with 22 bases between. The CDR3 has 18 amino acids. CDR3 nucleotides: TGCAGCGCGCAGGCTTTGGGACACCTTAGCTCTGGGGCCAACGTCCTGACTTTC. It yields the protein CSAQALGHLSSGANVLTF. Filled out from reference TRBV29-1 and TRBJ2-6, the complete variable domain reads SAVISQKPSRDICQRGTSLTIQCQVDSQVTMMFWYRQQPGQSLTLIATANQGSEATYESGFVIDKFPISRPNLTFSTLTVSNMSPEDSSIYLCSAQALGHLSSGANVLTFGAGSRLTVL.

The count of this clone is one. V usage is TRBV28 and J usage is TRBJ1-1; D remains ambiguous. This CDR3 spans 10 amino acids. V dropped 4 bases and J dropped 11 bases, with 8 bases sitting between them. CDR1 and CDR2 (germline): MDHEN, SYDVKM. In DNA, the CDR3 is TGTGCCAGCAGTTCGTCGAAGGCTTTCTTT. It specifies CASSSSKAFF.

This clone was seen once. The chain uses TRBV15 and TRBJ2-5; D is unclear. The V gene's germline CDR1 is LNHNV and CDR2 YYDKDF (reference sequence). The CDR3 has 15 amino acids. V was trimmed by 1 base and J by 2 bases, leaving 11 bases between them. This CDR3 reads CATSRGTVQQETQYF. The CDR3 DNA is TGTGCCACCAGCAGAGGGACCGTACAACAAGAGACCCAGTACTTC.

V usage is TRBV27 and J usage is TRBJ2-7; unclear D gene. The length of the CDR3 is 13 residues. Trimming removed 2 bases at V and 3 bases at J, with 8 bases between. Germline CDR1 MNHEY, CDR2 SMNVEV (reference sequence). CDR3 nucleotides: TGTGCCAGCAGTTTACGGCTCTTCTACGAGCAGTACTTC. This codes for CASSLRLFYEQYF.

The chain has TRBV6-5 and TRBJ1-4, with D perhaps matching TRBD1 (6 bases). The germline V gene has CDR1 MNHEY and CDR2 SVGAGI. This CDR3 comprises 14 residues. Trimming pared 8 bases from V and 4 bases from J, leaving 14 bases between. The CDR3 bases are TGTGCCAGCGGGCCGGGACACCTTAATGAAAAACTGTTTTTT. Protein: CASGPGHLNEKLFF.

Comments on this clone: The same CDR3 can be traced to other DNA sequences in this sample. The V and J genes are TRBV5-1 and TRBJ1-4, with 8 positions matching TRBD1. The germline V gene has CDR1 SGHRS and CDR2 YFSETQ. The CDR3 runs 14 residues. V shed 0 bases, J shed 7 bases, and the junction held 2 bases outside the gene matches. The CDR3 DNA reads as TGCGCCAGCAGCTTGGCCACAGGGGGTGAAAAACTGTTTTTT. Residues: CASSLATGGEKLFF.

This clone was observed a single time. The V call is TRBV30, the J call TRBJ1-2, with D perhaps TRBD1 (6 bases). The CDR3 runs 16 residues. Trimming removed 2 bases from V and 4 bases from J, with 20 bases in between. The germline CDR1 and CDR2 sequences are GTSNPN and SVGIG (reference sequence). CDR3 nucleotide sequence: TGTGCCTGGAGTCGGGGGGGCGTATCGGGTGGCTATGGCTACACCTTC. Encoded protein: CAWSRGGVSGGYGYTF. The full variable domain, in which reference TRBV30 and TRBJ1-2 provide the parts outside the CDR3, is SQTIHQWPATLVQPVGSPLSLECTVEGTSNPNLYWYRQAAGRGLQLLFYSVGIGQISSEVPQNLSASRPQDRQFILSSKKLLLSDSGFYLCAWSRGGVSGGYGYTFGSGTRLTVV.